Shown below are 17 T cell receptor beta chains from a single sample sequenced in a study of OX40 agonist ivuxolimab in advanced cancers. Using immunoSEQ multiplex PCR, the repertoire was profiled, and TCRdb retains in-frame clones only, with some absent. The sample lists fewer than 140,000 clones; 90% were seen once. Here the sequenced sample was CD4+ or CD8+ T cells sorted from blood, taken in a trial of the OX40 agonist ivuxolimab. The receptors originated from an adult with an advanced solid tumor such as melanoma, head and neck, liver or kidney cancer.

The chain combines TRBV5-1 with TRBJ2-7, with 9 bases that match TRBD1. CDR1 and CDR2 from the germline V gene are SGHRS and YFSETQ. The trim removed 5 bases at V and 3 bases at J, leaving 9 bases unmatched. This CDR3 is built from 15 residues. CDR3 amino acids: CASSPDPGQGYEQYF. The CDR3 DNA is TGCGCCAGCAGTCCGGATCCGGGACAGGGCTACGAGCAGTACTTC.

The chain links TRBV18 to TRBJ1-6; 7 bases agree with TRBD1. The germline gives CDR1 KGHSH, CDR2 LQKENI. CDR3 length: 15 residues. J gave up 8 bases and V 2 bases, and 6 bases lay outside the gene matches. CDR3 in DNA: TGTGCCAGCTCACCATTGGACAGGCTTGATTCACCCCTCCACTTT. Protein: CASSPLDRLDSPLHF.

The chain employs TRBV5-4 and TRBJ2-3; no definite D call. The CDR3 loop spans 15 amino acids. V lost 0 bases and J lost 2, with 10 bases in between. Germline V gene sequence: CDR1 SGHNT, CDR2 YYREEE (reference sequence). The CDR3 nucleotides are TGTGCCAGCAGCTTGGACAGCAGCACCACAGATACGCAGTATTTT. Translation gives CASSLDSSTTDTQYF. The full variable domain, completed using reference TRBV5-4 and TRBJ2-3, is ETGVTQSPTHLIKTRGQQVTLRCSSQSGHNTVSWYQQALGQGPQFIFQYYREEENGRGNFPPRFSGLQFPNYSSELNVNALELDDSALYLCASSLDSSTTDTQYFGPGTRLTVL.

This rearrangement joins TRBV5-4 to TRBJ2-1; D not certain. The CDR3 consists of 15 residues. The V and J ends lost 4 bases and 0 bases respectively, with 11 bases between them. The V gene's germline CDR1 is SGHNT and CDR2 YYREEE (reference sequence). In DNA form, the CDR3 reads TGTGCCAGCAGCACCCCACGGAGCTCCTACAATGAGCAGTTCTTC. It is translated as CASSTPRSSYNEQFF.

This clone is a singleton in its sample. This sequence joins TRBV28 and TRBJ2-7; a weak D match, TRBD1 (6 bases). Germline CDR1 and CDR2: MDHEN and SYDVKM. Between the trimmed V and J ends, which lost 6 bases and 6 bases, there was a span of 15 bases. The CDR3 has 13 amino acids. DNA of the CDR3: TGTGCCAGCAGAACGGGACACGCGATCGAGCAGTACTTC. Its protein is CASRTGHAIEQYF.

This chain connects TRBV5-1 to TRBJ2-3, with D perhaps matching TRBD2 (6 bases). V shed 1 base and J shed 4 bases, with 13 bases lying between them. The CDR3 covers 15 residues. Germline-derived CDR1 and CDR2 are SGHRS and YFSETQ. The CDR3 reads CASSLSPGGADTQYF. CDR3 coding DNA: TGCGCCAGCAGCTTGTCCCCAGGAGGGGCAGATACGCAGTATTTT.

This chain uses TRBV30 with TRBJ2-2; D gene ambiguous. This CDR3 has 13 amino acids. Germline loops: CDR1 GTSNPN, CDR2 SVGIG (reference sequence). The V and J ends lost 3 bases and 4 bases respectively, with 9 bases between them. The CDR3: CAWRELRTGELFF. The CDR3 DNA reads TGTGCCTGGAGAGAACTGCGCACCGGGGAGCTGTTTTTT.

CDR3: CAWTQDSPLHF. DNA for the CDR3: TGTGCCTGGACCCAAGATTCACCCCTCCACTTT. The chain joins TRBV30 to TRBJ1-6; no clear D. The CDR3 runs 11 residues. Germline values: CDR1 GTSNPN, CDR2 SVGIG (reference sequence). V was pared by 4 bases and J by 8 bases, with 6 bases between.

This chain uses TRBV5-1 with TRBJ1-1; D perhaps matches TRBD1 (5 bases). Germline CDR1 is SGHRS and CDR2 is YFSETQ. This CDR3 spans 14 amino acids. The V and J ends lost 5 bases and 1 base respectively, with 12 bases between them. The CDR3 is CASRSAGGNTEAFF. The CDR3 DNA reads TGCGCCAGCAGATCCGCCGGGGGGAACACTGAAGCTTTCTTT. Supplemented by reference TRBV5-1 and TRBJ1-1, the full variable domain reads KAGVTQTPRYLIKTRGQQVTLSCSPISGHRSVSWYQQTPGQGLQFLFEYFSETQRNKGNFPGRFSGRQFSNSRSEMNVSTLELGDSALYLCASRSAGGNTEAFFGQGTRLTVV.

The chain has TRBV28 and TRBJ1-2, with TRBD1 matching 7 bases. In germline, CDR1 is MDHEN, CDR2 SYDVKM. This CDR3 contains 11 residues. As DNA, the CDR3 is TGTGGCCTACAGGGGAACTATGGCTACACCTTC. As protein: CGLQGNYGYTF.

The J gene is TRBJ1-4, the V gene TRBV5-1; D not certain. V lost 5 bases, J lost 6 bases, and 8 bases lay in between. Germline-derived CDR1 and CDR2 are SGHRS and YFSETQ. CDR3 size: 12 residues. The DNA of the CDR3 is TGCGCCAGCAGGACGGACTATGAAAAACTGTTTTTT. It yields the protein CASRTDYEKLFF.

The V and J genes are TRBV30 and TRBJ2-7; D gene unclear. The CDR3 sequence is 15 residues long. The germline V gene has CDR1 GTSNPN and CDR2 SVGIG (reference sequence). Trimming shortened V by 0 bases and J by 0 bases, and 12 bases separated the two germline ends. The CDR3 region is CAWSVGMASSYEQYF. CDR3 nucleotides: TGTGCCTGGAGTGTAGGCATGGCTAGCTCCTACGAGCAGTACTTC.

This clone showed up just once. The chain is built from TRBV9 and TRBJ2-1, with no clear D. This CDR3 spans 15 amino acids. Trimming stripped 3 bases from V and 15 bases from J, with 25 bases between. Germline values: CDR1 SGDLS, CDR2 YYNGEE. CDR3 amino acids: CASSGTPKLDNIPFF. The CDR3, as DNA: TGTGCCAGCAGCGGGACCCCAAAACTTGACAATATCCCGTTCTTC.

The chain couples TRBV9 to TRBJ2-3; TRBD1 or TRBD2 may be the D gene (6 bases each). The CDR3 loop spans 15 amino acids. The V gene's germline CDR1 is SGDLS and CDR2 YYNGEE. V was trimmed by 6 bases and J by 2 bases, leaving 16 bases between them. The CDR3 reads CASMRRGAVTDTQYF. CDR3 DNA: TGTGCCAGCATGAGGAGGGGGGCGGTCACAGATACGCAGTATTTT.

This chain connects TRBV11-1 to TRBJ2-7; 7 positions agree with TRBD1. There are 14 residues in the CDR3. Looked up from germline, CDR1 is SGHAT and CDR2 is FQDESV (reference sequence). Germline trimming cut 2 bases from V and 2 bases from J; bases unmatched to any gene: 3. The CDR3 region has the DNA TGTGCCAGCAGCTTAACAGGGGATCCCTACGAGCAGTACTTC. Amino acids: CASSLTGDPYEQYF. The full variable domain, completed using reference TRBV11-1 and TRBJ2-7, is EAEVAQSPRYKITEKSQAVAFWCDPISGHATLYWYRQILGQGPELLVQFQDESVVDDSQLPKDRFSAERLKGVDSTLKIQPAELGDSAMYLCASSLTGDPYEQYFGPGTRLTVT.

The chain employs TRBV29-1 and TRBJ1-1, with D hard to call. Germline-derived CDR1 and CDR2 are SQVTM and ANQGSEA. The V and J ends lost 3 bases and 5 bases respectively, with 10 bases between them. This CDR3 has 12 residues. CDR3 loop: CSVDHLSTEAFF. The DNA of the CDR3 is TGCAGCGTTGACCACCTCTCTACTGAAGCTTTCTTT.

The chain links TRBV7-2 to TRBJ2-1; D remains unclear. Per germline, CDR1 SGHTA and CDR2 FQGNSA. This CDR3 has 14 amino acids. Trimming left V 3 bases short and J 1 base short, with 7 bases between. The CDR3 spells CASSFAASYNEQFF. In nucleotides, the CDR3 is TGTGCCAGCAGCTTCGCAGCGTCCTACAATGAGCAGTTCTTC.